One sample yielded the 27 T cell receptor beta chains listed below, sequenced in a study of T cells in women clearing cervical HPV infection. Assay: immunoSEQ multiplex PCR; the TCRdb copy retains only in-frame clones and omits some. This repertoire includes around 20,000 clones. Source material: blood buffy coat. These receptors all come from a woman aged 18 to 69 with a cervical HPV16 infection that either progressed to CIN3+ or cleared (not recorded which).

In regard to this clone: Read data end 3 residues before the CDR3 end; the end is taken from the germline J gene. This chain links TRBV5-1 with TRBJ2-1, with 12 bases aligning to TRBD2. V trimming: 4 bases; J trimming: 0 bases; junction bases outside the gene matches: 17. Germline V gene sequence: CDR1 SGHRS, CDR2 YFSETQ. CDR3 length equals 21 residues. CDR3 DNA (partial): TGCGCCAGCAGCCCGCAACTAGCGGGGGGTTCCAGCCTTAGCTCCTACAATGAG. It encodes CASSPQLAGGSSLSSYNE. The CDR3 as a whole reads CASSPQLAGGSSLSSYNEQFF.

Partial CDR3 DNA: TGTGCCAGCAGCTTTTCGACGGGGAACACTGAA. It codes for CASSFSTGNTE. In full, the CDR3 is CASSFSTGNTEAFF. J is TRBJ1-1 and V is TRBV7-9; D gene uncertain. The CDR3 goes on 3 residues after the read ends, and that part is filled in from the germline J gene. Germline V lookup: CDR1 SEHNR, CDR2 FQNEAQ (reference sequence). CDR3 size: 14 residues. V gave up 3 bases and J gave up 1 base, with 9 bases separating them.

On this clone itself: The sequenced fragment ends 3 residues before the CDR3 boundary, so the rest is inferred from the germline J gene. J is TRBJ1-4 and V is TRBV4-1; the D gene is possibly TRBD1 (5 bases). The CDR3 is 15 residues long. Trimming shortened V by 1 base and J by 5 bases, and 11 bases separated the two germline ends. Per germline, CDR1 MGHRA and CDR2 YSYEKL. CDR3 bases read: TGCGCCAGCAGCCAAGGGGGCAGGTCGAATGAAAAA. Translation: CASSQGGRSNEK. The whole CDR3 reads CASSQGGRSNEKLFF.

The CDR3 protein is CASSEIGGGTGANVLTF. Partial CDR3 DNA: TGTGCCAGCAGTGAAATAGGGGGCGGAACTGGGGCCAACGTC. The V call is TRBV2, the J call TRBJ2-6, with 7 bases that match TRBD1. The read terminates 3 residues ahead of where the CDR3 ends, so the germline J gene completes it. The CDR3 has 17 amino acids. With V trimmed by 2 bases and J by 2 bases, 6 bases remained unmatched. From germline, CDR1 is SNHLY and CDR2 FYNNEI.

Points on this clone: Read data end 3 residues before the CDR3 end; the end is taken from the germline J gene. The V gene is TRBV12-3 or TRBV12-4, the J gene TRBJ1-2; tentatively, D is TRBD1 (5 bases). CDR3 length: 15 residues. Trimming removed 3 bases from V and 2 bases from J, with 13 bases in between. The CDR3 region is CASSLGGGWNYGYTF. Partial CDR3 DNA: TGTGCCAGCAGTTTGGGCGGGGGATGGAACTATGGC.

CDR3 region: CSANDRGRSEQYF. The covered CDR3 bases are TGCAGTGCTAACGACAGGGGACGATCCGAG. This chain connects TRBV20-1 to TRBJ2-7; TRBD1 matches at 8 bases. Coverage ceases 3 residues before the CDR3 finishes, and the germline J gene fills in the end. J lost 6 bases, V lost 4 bases, and 8 bases had no gene match. Germline assignment: CDR1 DFQATT and CDR2 SNEGSKA (reference sequence). This CDR3 has 13 amino acids.

Regarding this clone: Read coverage stops 3 residues before the CDR3 terminus; the germline J gene supplies the remainder. The chain carries TRBV19 and TRBJ1-2; D unclear. The germline V gene has CDR1 LNHDA and CDR2 SQIVND (reference sequence). This CDR3 has 15 residues. Here the CDR3 reads CASSTRLAGYNDYTF. Incomplete CDR3 DNA: TGTGCCAGTAGTACGAGACTAGCGGGTTACAATGAC. Full variable domain (missing parts from reference TRBV19 and TRBJ1-2): DGGITQSPKYLFRKEGQNVTLSCEQNLNHDAMYWYRQDPGQGLRLIYYSQIVNDFQKGDIAEGYSVSREKKESFPLTVTSAQKNPTAFYLCASSTRLAGYNDYTFGSGTRLTVV.

Notes on this clone: The read stops 3 residues short of the end of the CDR3; the missing end is completed from the germline J gene. The chain carries TRBV6-2 or TRBV6-3 and TRBJ2-1; 7 nucleotides agree with TRBD2. The ends lost 6 bases at V and 6 bases at J; junction bases unmatched: 14. The CDR3 runs to 16 residues. Germline loops: CDR1 MNHEY, CDR2 SVGEGT. CDR3 loop: CASRALSGEVLNEQFF. Incomplete CDR3 DNA: TGTGCCAGCAGAGCCCTGAGCGGGGAAGTTCTCAATGAG.

Points on this clone: The read ends 3 residues shy of where the CDR3 ends; the end is completed using the germline J gene. The V and J genes are TRBV7-9 and TRBJ2-1; tentative D call: TRBD1 (5 bases). Germline CDR1 and CDR2: SEHNR and FQNEAQ (reference sequence). The V and J ends lost 5 bases and 6 bases respectively, with 11 bases between them. The CDR3 loop spans 13 amino acids. The CDR3 region is CASSKGHPNEQFF. Incomplete CDR3 DNA: TGTGCCAGCAGCAAAGGACACCCCAATGAG.

With respect to this clone: The missing CDR3 end, 3 residues past where the read stops, is filled in from the germline J gene. The rearrangement links TRBV7-9 to TRBJ1-2; tentative D call: TRBD1 (5 bases). Per the germline V gene, CDR1 is SEHNR and CDR2 is FQNEAQ (reference sequence). This CDR3 is built from 12 residues. The CDR3: CASSFRGGDYTF. The sequenced CDR3 bases are TGTGCCAGCAGCTTTAGGGGAGGCGAC.

Comment on this clone: The read stops 3 residues short of the end of the CDR3; the missing end is completed from the germline J gene. This rearrangement joins TRBV5-1 to TRBJ2-3, with D tentatively TRBD1 (5 bases). Germline V lookup: CDR1 SGHRS, CDR2 YFSETQ. CDR3 size: 14 residues. CDR3 residues: CASSATQGQETQYF. CDR3 DNA (partial): TGCGCCAGCAGCGCCACCCAGGGTCAAGAGACG.

Points on this clone: The CDR3 end lies 3 residues beyond the end of the read and is filled in from the germline J gene. The chain employs TRBV7-2 and TRBJ1-2, with D possibly TRBD1 on 6 matching bases. This CDR3 contains 15 residues. Germline loops: CDR1 SGHTA, CDR2 FQGNSA. CDR3 DNA (partial): TGTGCCAGCAGCTTAGCGCGGGGCGGGGGCGATGAC. Its translation is CASSLARGGGDD. The whole CDR3 protein reads CASSLARGGGDDYTF.

Worth noting for this clone: The read halts 3 residues ahead of the CDR3 end, with the missing end drawn from the germline J gene. This chain links TRBV20-1 with TRBJ2-5; TRBD1 is a possible D gene (5 bases). V was shortened by 3 bases and J by 1 base, with 12 bases between the two germline ends. Per the germline V gene, CDR1 is DFQATT and CDR2 is SNEGSKA (reference sequence). This CDR3 spans 14 amino acids. CDR3 DNA (partial): TGCAGTGCTAGTTGGGGCAGTACCCAAGAGACC. As protein: CSASWGSTQET. The entire CDR3 protein reads CSASWGSTQETQYF.

As for this clone: The CDR3 extends 3 residues past the end of the read, so its final part is completed from the germline J gene. The chain employs TRBV19 and TRBJ2-5; tentative D call: TRBD1 (6 bases). The germline gives CDR1 LNHDA, CDR2 SQIVND (reference sequence). V lost 6 bases and J 5 bases, leaving 22 bases between the germline ends. This CDR3 has 16 residues. The CDR3: CASRGGFGGWLETQYF. The CDR3 DNA, read in part, is TGTGCCAGTAGAGGGGGTTTTGGGGGCTGGCTGGAGACC.

In the case of this clone: The read terminates 3 residues ahead of where the CDR3 ends, so the germline J gene completes it. This chain uses TRBV19 with TRBJ1-5; D is uncertain. The CDR3 length is 16 residues. Per germline, CDR1 LNHDA and CDR2 SQIVND (reference sequence). The V end lost 5 bases, the J end lost 1 base, and 15 bases lay between the germline ends. CDR3 loop: CASSAIWERSNQPQHF. The covered CDR3 bases are TGTGCCAGTAGTGCAATATGGGAGCGGAGCAATCAGCCC.

On this clone itself: Read data end 3 residues before the CDR3 end; the end is taken from the germline J gene. This rearrangement joins TRBV28 to TRBJ1-5, with TRBD1 matching 7 bases. The CDR3 extends over 17 amino acids. The germline V gene has CDR1 MDHEN and CDR2 SYDVKM. V shed 4 bases, J shed 4 bases, and the junction held 13 bases outside the gene matches. The DNA read from the CDR3 is TGTGCCAGCAGTTCTCTCCCCATAGACAGGGCGAATCAGCCC. Translating gives CASSSLPIDRANQP. The complete CDR3 reads CASSSLPIDRANQPQHF.

Comment on this clone: The read ends 3 residues early relative to the CDR3; the germline J gene fills the gap. The chain carries TRBV4-2 and TRBJ2-5; 7 bases are shared with TRBD2. CDR1 is LGHNA, CDR2 YNFKEQ, per germline. J gave up 5 bases and V 3 bases, and 12 bases lay outside the gene matches. The CDR3 contains 16 residues. CDR3 protein: CASSQVRTRGGETQYF. The DNA read from the CDR3 is TGTGCCAGCAGCCAGGTGAGGACTAGAGGAGGGGAGACC.

Of note for this clone: The CDR3 extends 3 residues past the end of the read, so its final part is completed from the germline J gene. J is TRBJ1-1 and V is TRBV19; 7 positions match TRBD1. The germline V gene has CDR1 LNHDA and CDR2 SQIVND (reference sequence). CDR3 length: 15 amino acids. The CDR3 DNA, read in part, is TGTGCCAGTAGCGACAGGGAATCTAGCACAGATACG. Translating gives CASSDRESSTDT. The whole CDR3 sequence reads CASSDRESSTDTAFF.

Turning to this clone: The read ends 3 residues early relative to the CDR3; the germline J gene fills the gap. The J gene is TRBJ1-6, the V gene TRBV6-2 or TRBV6-3; tentatively, D is TRBD1 (5 bases). Looked up from germline, CDR1 is MNHEY and CDR2 is SVGEGT. CDR3 length: 13 amino acids. V lost 10 bases and J 10 bases, leaving 17 bases between the germline ends. The CDR3 DNA, read in part, is TGTGCCACCAAGAGGGGAAAGGAATCACCC. As protein: CATKRGKESP. The CDR3, in full, reads CATKRGKESPLHF.

Of note for this clone: The read ends 3 residues before the CDR3 terminus; that terminus is restored from the germline J gene. V is TRBV7-3 and J is TRBJ2-3; D might be TRBD1 (6 bases). This CDR3 spans 14 amino acids. V lost 3 bases and J 3 bases, leaving 10 bases between the germline ends. In germline, CDR1 is SGHTA, CDR2 FQGTGA. The CDR3 bases that were read are TGTGCCAGCAGCTTCAGACAGGCGACAGATACG. It translates to CASSFRQATDT. The CDR3 as a whole reads CASSFRQATDTQYF.

Concerning this clone: The read comes to an end 3 residues before the CDR3 does, leaving the germline J gene to fill in the end. V gene TRBV19 combines with J gene TRBJ1-5; 8 nucleotides align to TRBD1. Trimming removed 5 bases from V and 3 bases from J; junction bases left unmatched: 3. CDR1 is LNHDA, CDR2 SQIVND, per germline (reference sequence). CDR3 size: 14 residues. The CDR3 protein is CASSDRGNNQPQHF. CDR3 bases read: TGTGCCAGTAGTGACAGGGGTAACAATCAGCCC.

With respect to this clone: Germline is not matched at one junction end, which may reflect a read error. The read ends 3 residues before the CDR3 terminus; that terminus is restored from the germline J gene. This chain uses TRBV7-7 with TRBJ1-4; weak D call: TRBD1 (6 bases). Germline V gene sequence: CDR1 SSHAT, CDR2 FNYEAQ (reference sequence). The CDR3 is 13 residues long. Incomplete CDR3 DNA: TGTGCTAGCAGCTCTAACAGGGAGTCAACA. It encodes CASSSNREST. The whole CDR3 is CASSSNRESTLFF.

Turning to this clone: The CDR3 end lies 3 residues beyond the end of the read and is filled in from the germline J gene. This sequence joins TRBV7-9 and TRBJ1-2; the match to TRBD1 covers 7 bases. The CDR3 is made up of 12 amino acids. CDR1 and CDR2 from the germline V gene are SEHNR and FQNEAQ (reference sequence). The CDR3 loop is CAIPRTGGDYTF. The DNA read from the CDR3 is TGTGCCATCCCGAGGACAGGTGGCGAC.

With respect to this clone: From the germline J gene comes the end of the CDR3, since the read stops 3 residues before it. V is TRBV27 and J is TRBJ1-2; D is unclear. The germline V gene has CDR1 MNHEY and CDR2 SMNVEV (reference sequence). Trimming stripped 6 bases from V and 0 bases from J, with 14 bases between. CDR3 length: 15 amino acids. CDR3 residues: CASRMTGRANYGYTF. The part of the CDR3 DNA that was read is TGTGCCAGCAGGATGACGGGGAGGGCTAACTATGGC.

The CDR3 here is CASSFRYSYNSPLHF. The sequenced CDR3 bases are TGTGCCAGCAGTTTTCGGTACTCCTATAATTCACCC. J is TRBJ1-6 and V is TRBV27; D not certain. The missing CDR3 end, 3 residues past where the read stops, is filled in from the germline J gene. Germline CDR1 reads MNHEY; CDR2 reads SMNVEV (reference sequence). There are 15 residues in the CDR3. V was trimmed by 3 bases and J by 0 bases, leaving 6 bases between them.

On this clone itself: Sequencing ends 3 residues short of the CDR3 end; the germline J gene provides the rest. The chain links TRBV10-3 to TRBJ2-5; D is perhaps TRBD1 (6 bases). The germline V gene has CDR1 ENHRY and CDR2 SYGVKD. This CDR3 has 13 amino acids. The V end lost 5 bases, the J end lost 4 bases, and 11 bases lay between the germline ends. This CDR3 reads CAISRGTLETQYF. CDR3 DNA, as far as it was read: TGTGCCATCAGTAGGGGGACCCTAGAGACC.

Details on this clone: The CDR3 is cut off 3 residues early in the read; its end comes from the germline J gene. The chain employs TRBV6-2 or TRBV6-3 and TRBJ1-2; 9 bases fit TRBD1. The germline V gene encodes CDR1 MNHEY and CDR2 SVGEGT. The CDR3 is made up of 15 amino acids. The CDR3 protein is CASSSVGTGSYDYTF. The CDR3 bases that were read are TGTGCCAGCAGTTCGGTGGGGACAGGGTCCTACGAC.